This record concerns one T cell receptor (beta chain) sequence. This entry belongs to a study of OX40 agonist ivuxolimab in advanced cancers. The V gene lost 0 bases and the J gene lost 2 bases, with 13 bases spanning the gap. From germline, CDR1 is SGHNT and CDR2 YYREEE (reference sequence). This CDR3 comprises 16 residues. This table comes from immunoSEQ multiplex PCR, and its TCRdb copy is limited to in-frame clones, with some not included. Of tens of thousands of clones in the sample, 90% were seen once. V gene TRBV5-4 combines with J gene TRBJ2-3; D is tentatively TRBD1 or TRBD2 (6 bases each). This sample comprised CD4+ or CD8+ T cells sorted from blood, obtained in a trial of the OX40 agonist ivuxolimab. This TCR came from an adult with an advanced solid tumor such as melanoma, head and neck, liver or kidney cancer. Here the CDR3 reads CASSLVTGAFTDTQYF. DNA for the CDR3: TGTGCCAGCAGCTTGGTGACGGGGGCCTTCACAGATACGCAGTATTTT.